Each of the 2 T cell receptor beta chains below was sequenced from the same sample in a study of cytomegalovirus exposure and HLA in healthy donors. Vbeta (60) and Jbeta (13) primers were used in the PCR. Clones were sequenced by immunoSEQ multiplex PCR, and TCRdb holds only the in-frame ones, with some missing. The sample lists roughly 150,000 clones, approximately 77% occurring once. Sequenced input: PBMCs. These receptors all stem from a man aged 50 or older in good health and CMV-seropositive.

In DNA, the CDR3 is TGTGCCAGCAGCCCTAATTTTTCCTTCAGGGGAAAGAACACTGAAGCTTTCTTT. It translates to CASSPNFSFRGKNTEAFF. The chain uses TRBV7-9 and TRBJ1-1, with D possibly TRBD1 on 6 matching bases. The V end lost 5 bases, the J end lost 1 base, and 23 bases lay between the germline ends. The CDR3 runs to 18 residues. The germline CDR1 and CDR2 sequences are SEHNR and FQNEAQ (reference sequence).

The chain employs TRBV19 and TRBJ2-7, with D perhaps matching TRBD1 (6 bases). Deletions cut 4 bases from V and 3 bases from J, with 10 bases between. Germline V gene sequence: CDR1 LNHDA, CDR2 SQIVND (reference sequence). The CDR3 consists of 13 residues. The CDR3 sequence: CASSSARGYEQYF. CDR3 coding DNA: TGTGCCAGTAGTAGTGCCAGGGGCTACGAGCAGTACTTC. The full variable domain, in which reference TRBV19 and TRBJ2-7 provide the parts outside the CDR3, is DGGITQSPKYLFRKEGQNVTLSCEQNLNHDAMYWYRQDPGQGLRLIYYSQIVNDFQKGDIAEGYSVSREKKESFPLTVTSAQKNPTAFYLCASSSARGYEQYFGPGTRLTVT.